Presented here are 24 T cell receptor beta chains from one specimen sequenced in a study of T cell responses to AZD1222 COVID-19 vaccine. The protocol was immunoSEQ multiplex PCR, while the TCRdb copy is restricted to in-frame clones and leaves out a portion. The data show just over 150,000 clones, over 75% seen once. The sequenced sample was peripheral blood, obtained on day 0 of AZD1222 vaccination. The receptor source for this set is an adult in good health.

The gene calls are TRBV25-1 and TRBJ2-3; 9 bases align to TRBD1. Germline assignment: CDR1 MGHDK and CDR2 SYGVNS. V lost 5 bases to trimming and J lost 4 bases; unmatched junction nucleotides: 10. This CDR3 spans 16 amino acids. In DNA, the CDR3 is TGTGCCAGCAGTCCCCCCGCGGGACAGGGAGCAGATACGCAGTATTTT. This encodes CASSPPAGQGADTQYF.

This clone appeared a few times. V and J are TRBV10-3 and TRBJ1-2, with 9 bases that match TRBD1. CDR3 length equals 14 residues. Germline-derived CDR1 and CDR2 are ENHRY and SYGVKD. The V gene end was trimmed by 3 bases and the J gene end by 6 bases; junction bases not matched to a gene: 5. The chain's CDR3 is CAISERDRENGYTF. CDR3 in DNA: TGTGCCATCAGTGAACGGGACAGGGAGAATGGCTACACCTTC.

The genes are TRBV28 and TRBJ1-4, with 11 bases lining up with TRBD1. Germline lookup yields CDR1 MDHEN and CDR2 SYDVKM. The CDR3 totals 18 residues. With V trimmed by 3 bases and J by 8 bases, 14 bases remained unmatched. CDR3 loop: CASSFPAPWTGGVEKLFF. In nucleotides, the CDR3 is TGTGCCAGCAGTTTCCCGGCACCCTGGACAGGGGGCGTCGAAAAACTGTTTTTT.

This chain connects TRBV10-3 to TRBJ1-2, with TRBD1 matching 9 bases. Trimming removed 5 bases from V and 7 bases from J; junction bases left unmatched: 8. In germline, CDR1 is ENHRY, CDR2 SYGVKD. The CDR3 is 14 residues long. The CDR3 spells CAISTGGAFFGYTF. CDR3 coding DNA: TGTGCCATCAGTACAGGGGGCGCCTTTTTTGGCTACACCTTC.

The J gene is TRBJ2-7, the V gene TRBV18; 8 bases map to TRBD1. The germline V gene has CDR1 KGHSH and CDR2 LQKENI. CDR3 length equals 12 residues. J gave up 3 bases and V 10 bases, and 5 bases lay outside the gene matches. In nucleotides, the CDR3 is TGTGCCACCGGGACAGGAAACTACGAGCAGTACTTC. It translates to CATGTGNYEQYF.

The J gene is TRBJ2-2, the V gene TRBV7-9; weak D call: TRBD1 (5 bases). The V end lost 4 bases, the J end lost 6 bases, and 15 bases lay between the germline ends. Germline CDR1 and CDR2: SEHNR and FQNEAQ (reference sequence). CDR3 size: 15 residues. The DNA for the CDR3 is TGTGCCAGCAGCTATCAGGGTAACCAAGCCGGGGAGCTGTTTTTT. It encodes CASSYQGNQAGELFF.

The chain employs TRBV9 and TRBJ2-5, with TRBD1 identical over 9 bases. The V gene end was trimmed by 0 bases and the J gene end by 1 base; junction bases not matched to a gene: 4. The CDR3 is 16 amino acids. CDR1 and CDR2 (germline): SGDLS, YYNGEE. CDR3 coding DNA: TGTGCCAGCAGCGTAGAGGGACAGGGAAGCCAAGAGACCCAGTACTTC. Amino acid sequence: CASSVEGQGSQETQYF.

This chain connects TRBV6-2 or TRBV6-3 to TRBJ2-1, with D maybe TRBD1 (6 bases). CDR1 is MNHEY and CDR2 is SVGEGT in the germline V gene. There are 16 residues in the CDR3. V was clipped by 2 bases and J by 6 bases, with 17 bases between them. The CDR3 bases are TGTGCCAGCAGTTACGACCGGACTTTGGGGGCCAATGAGCAGTTCTTC. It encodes CASSYDRTLGANEQFF.

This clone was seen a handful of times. CDR3 coding DNA: TGTGCCAGCAGCTTAGGGACAGAGAACACTGAAGCTTTCTTT. It specifies CASSLGTENTEAFF. The chain joins TRBV7-2 to TRBJ1-1; a weak D match, TRBD1 (6 bases). The CDR3 has 14 amino acids. The V and J ends lost 1 base and 1 base respectively, with 7 bases between them. Germline V gives CDR1 SGHTA, CDR2 FQGNSA.

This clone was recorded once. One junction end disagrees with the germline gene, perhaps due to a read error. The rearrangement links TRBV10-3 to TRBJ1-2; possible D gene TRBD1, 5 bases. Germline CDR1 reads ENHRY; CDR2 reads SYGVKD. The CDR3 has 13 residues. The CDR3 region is CAISDYDTGTTLF. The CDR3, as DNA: TGTGCCATCAGTGACTACGATACCGGGACTACCCTCTTC.

This chain's CDR3 is CASSQDPPLAGHNTGELFF. The CDR3, as DNA: TGCGCCAGCAGCCAAGACCCTCCGTTAGCGGGACACAACACCGGGGAGCTGTTTTTT. The V gene is TRBV4-3, the J gene TRBJ2-2; 8 bases align to TRBD2. Germline CDR1 and CDR2: LGHNA and YSLEER. The CDR3 spans 19 residues. The V gene end was trimmed by 0 bases and the J gene end by 2 bases; junction bases not matched to a gene: 11.

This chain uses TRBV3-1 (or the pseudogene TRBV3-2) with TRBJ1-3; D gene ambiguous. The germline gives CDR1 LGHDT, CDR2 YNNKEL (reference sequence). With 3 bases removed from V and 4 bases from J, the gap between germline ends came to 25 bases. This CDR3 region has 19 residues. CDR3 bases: TGTGCCAGCAGCCAGCGGAGGGAGGAACTGGGGAAAAAAGGAAACACCATATATTTT. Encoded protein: CASSQRREELGKKGNTIYF.

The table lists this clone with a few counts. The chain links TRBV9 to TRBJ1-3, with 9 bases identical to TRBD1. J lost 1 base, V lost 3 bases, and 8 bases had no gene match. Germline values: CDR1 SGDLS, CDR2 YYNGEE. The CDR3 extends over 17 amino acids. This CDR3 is CASSEGTGKGSGNTIYF. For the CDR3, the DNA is TGTGCCAGCAGCGAGGGGACAGGGAAGGGTTCTGGAAACACCATATATTTT. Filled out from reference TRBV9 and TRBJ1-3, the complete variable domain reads DSGVTQTPKHLITATGQRVTLRCSPRSGDLSVYWYQQSLDQGLQFLIQYYNGEERAKGNILERFSAQQFPDLHSELNLSSLELGDSALYFCASSEGTGKGSGNTIYFGEGSWLTVV.

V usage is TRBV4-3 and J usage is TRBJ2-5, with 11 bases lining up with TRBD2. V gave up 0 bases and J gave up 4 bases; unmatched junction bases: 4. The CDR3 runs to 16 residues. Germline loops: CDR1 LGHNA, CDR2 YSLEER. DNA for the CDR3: TGCGCCAGCAGCCAAGATATCCTAGCGGGAGGAGAGACCCAGTACTTC. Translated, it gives CASSQDILAGGETQYF.

This CDR3 is CASSKQVISYNEQFF. The CDR3 DNA reads TGTGCCAGTAGTAAACAGGTTATCTCCTACAATGAGCAGTTCTTC. The chain is built from TRBV19 and TRBJ2-1; D perhaps matches TRBD1 (5 bases). Germline V gene data show CDR1 as LNHDA and CDR2 as SQIVND (reference sequence). This CDR3 is built from 15 residues. The V end lost 4 bases, the J end lost 0 bases, and 10 bases lay between the germline ends.

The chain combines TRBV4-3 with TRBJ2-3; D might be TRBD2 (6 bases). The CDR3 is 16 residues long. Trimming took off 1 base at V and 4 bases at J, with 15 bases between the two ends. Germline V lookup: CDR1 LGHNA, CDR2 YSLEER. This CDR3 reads CASSQVVGGLADTQYF. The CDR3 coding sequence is TGCGCCAGCAGCCAAGTTGTGGGAGGTCTCGCAGATACGCAGTATTTT.

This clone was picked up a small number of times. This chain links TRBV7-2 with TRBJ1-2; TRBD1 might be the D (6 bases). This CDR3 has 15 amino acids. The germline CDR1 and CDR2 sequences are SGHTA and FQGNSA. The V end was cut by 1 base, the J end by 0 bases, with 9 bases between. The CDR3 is CASSLDRVANYGYTF. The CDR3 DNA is TGTGCCAGCAGCTTAGACAGGGTAGCTAACTATGGCTACACCTTC.

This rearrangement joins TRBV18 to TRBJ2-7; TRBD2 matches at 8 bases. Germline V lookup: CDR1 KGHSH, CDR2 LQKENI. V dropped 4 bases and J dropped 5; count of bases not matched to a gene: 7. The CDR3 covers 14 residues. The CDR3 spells CASSRSGRGDEQYF. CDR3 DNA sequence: TGTGCCAGCTCACGAAGCGGGAGAGGAGACGAGCAGTACTTC.

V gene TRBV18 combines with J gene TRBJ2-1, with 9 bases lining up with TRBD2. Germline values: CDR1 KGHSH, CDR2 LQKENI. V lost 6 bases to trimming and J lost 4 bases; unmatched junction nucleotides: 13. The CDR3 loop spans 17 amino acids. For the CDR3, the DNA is TGTGCCAGCTCCCTCTCTACCGGGACTAGCTTTTACAATGAGCAGTTCTTC. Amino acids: CASSLSTGTSFYNEQFF.

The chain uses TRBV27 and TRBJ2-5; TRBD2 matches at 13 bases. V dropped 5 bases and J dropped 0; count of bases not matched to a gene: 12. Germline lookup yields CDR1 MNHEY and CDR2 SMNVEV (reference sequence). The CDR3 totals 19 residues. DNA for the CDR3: TGTGCCAGCAGTCGACAGGCGACTAGCGGGAGGAGCTACCAAGAGACCCAGTACTTC. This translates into CASSRQATSGRSYQETQYF.

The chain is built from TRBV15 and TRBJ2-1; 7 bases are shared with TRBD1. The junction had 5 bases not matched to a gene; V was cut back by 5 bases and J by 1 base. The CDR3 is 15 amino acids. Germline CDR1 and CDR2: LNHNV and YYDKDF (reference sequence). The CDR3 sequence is CATSATGQSYNEQFF. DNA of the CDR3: TGTGCCACCAGCGCCACGGGACAGTCCTACAATGAGCAGTTCTTC.

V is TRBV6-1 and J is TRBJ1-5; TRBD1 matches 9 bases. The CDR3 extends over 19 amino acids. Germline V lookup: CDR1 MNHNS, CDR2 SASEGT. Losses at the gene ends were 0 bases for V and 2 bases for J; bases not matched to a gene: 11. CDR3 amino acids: CASSEAEGQGVWGNQPQHF. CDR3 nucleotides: TGTGCCAGCAGTGAAGCGGAGGGACAGGGTGTTTGGGGCAATCAGCCCCAGCATTTT.

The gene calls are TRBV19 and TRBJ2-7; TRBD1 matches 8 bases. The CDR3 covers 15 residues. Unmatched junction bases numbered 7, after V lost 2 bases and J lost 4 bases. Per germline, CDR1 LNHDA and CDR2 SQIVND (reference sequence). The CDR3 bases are TGTGCCAGTAGTATATTTGGGACAGGCGGGTACGAGCAGTACTTC. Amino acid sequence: CASSIFGTGGYEQYF.

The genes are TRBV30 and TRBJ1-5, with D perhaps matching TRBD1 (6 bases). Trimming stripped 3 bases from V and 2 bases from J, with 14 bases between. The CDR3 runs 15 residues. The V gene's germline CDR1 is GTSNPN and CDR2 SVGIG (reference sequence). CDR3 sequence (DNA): TGTGCCTGGAGAGGCAGGGGTTCGGGCAATCAGCCCCAGCATTTT. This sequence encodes CAWRGRGSGNQPQHF.